What follows are 3 T cell receptor beta chains derived from one specimen sequenced in a study of blood T cell repertoires in COVID-19. Measured with immunoSEQ multiplex PCR; TCRdb has only the in-frame clones, and not every one. This sample has roughly 160,000 clones; 80% to 90% occur once, and the top ten carry 1.1%. The sample comprised peripheral blood. The receptors originated from a man aged 35-49 years with acute or convalescent COVID-19.

V is TRBV5-1 and J is TRBJ2-3; TRBD2 agrees at 9 bases. J gave up 2 bases and V 0 bases, and 7 bases lay outside the gene matches. CDR3 length: 17 residues. CDR1 is SGHRS, CDR2 YFSETQ, per germline. The CDR3 region is CASSLGGASGVTDTQYF. CDR3 in DNA: TGCGCCAGCAGCTTGGGAGGTGCTAGCGGGGTCACAGATACGCAGTATTTT.

V gene TRBV28 combines with J gene TRBJ1-6; D unclear. Between the trimmed V and J ends, which lost 6 bases and 10 bases, there was a span of 16 bases. CDR3 length: 14 residues. In germline, CDR1 is MDHEN, CDR2 SYDVKM. The CDR3 DNA follows: TGTGCCAGCAGCGGACCCCGGGGAGTCTCACCCCTCCACTTT. Residues: CASSGPRGVSPLHF. The variable domain in full, completed from reference TRBV28 and TRBJ1-6, reads DVKVTQSSRYLVKRTGEKVFLECVQDMDHENMFWYRQDPGLGLRLIYFSYDVKMKEKGDIPEGYSVSREKKERFSLILESASTNQTSMYLCASSGPRGVSPLHFGNGTRLTVT.

The chain uses TRBV18 and TRBJ1-2; 11 bases are shared with TRBD1. The CDR3 is 16 amino acids. With 1 base clipped from V and 7 bases from J, the junction kept 8 bases outside the gene matches. Looked up from germline, CDR1 is KGHSH and CDR2 is LQKENI. The CDR3 sequence: CASSPLPSDRGLGYTF. CDR3 sequence (DNA): TGTGCCAGCTCACCACTACCCTCGGACAGGGGGCTTGGCTACACCTTC.